Below are 16 T cell receptor beta chains sequenced from a single sample in a study of blood T cell repertoires in COVID-19. Clones were sequenced by immunoSEQ multiplex PCR, and TCRdb holds only the in-frame ones, with some missing. The data hold approximately 200,000 clones, with roughly 86% observed a single time. Sequencing was performed on peripheral blood. Source of these receptors: a woman in her twenties or thirties with active or convalescent COVID-19.

This clone has more than one count but fewer than ten. The V call is TRBV12-5, the J call TRBJ1-3; no clear D. The CDR3 is made up of 14 amino acids. V gave up 3 bases and J gave up 3 bases, with 9 bases separating them. Germline V lookup: CDR1 LGHNT, CDR2 FRNRAP. The chain's CDR3 is CASGFGTDGNTIYF. The CDR3 bases are TGTGCTAGTGGTTTTGGCACAGATGGAAACACCATATATTTT. Drawing the rest from reference TRBV12-5 and TRBJ1-3, the complete variable domain is DARVTQTPRHKVTEMGQEVTMRCQPILGHNTVFWYRQTMMQGLELLAYFRNRAPLDDSGMPKDRFSAEMPDATLATLKIQPSEPRDSAVYFCASGFGTDGNTIYFGEGSWLTVV.

The chain carries TRBV11-3 and TRBJ1-1; 8 nucleotides match TRBD1. V lost 5 bases and J lost 3; bases outside the gene matches: 5. CDR1 SGHNT and CDR2 YENEEA come from the germline V gene. The CDR3 spans 14 residues. CDR3 sequence: CASSGGQGDTEAFF. CDR3 nucleotides: TGTGCCAGCAGCGGCGGACAGGGAGACACTGAAGCTTTCTTT.

The rearrangement joins TRBV19 to TRBJ2-1; 12 bases line up with TRBD2. This CDR3 has 15 amino acids. The germline V gene encodes CDR1 LNHDA and CDR2 SQIVND (reference sequence). The junction had 4 bases not matched to a gene; V was cut back by 7 bases and J by 3 bases. The CDR3: CASMELAGGYNEQFF. The CDR3 nucleotides read TGTGCCAGTATGGAACTAGCGGGAGGCTACAATGAGCAGTTCTTC.

The chain couples TRBV28 to TRBJ2-1; 10 bases match TRBD2. From germline, CDR1 is MDHEN and CDR2 SYDVKM. V dropped 1 base and J dropped 3; count of bases not matched to a gene: 6. The CDR3 runs to 17 residues. This CDR3 is CASSLFLLAGVYNEQFF. The CDR3 region has the DNA TGTGCCAGCAGTTTATTCCTTCTAGCGGGAGTCTACAATGAGCAGTTCTTC.

The V gene is TRBV3-1 (or the pseudogene TRBV3-2), the J gene TRBJ1-1; 9 bases line up with TRBD1. CDR3 length equals 14 residues. V gave up 3 bases and J gave up 3 bases; unmatched junction bases: 2. From germline, CDR1 is LGHDT and CDR2 YNNKEL (reference sequence). The CDR3 here is CASSQGQGYTEAFF. CDR3 sequence (DNA): TGTGCCAGCAGCCAGGGACAGGGTTACACTGAAGCTTTCTTT.

The rearrangement links TRBV18 to TRBJ1-3; D not certain. The V end was cut by 6 bases, the J end by 0 bases, with 9 bases between. This CDR3 is 14 amino acids long. CDR1 and CDR2 (germline): KGHSH, LQKENI. CDR3 DNA sequence: TGTGCCAGCTCCCCAACTACCTCTGGAAACACCATATATTTT. As protein: CASSPTTSGNTIYF.

The chain joins TRBV19 to TRBJ2-1, with 9 bases lining up with TRBD2. V dropped 7 bases and J dropped 2; count of bases not matched to a gene: 6. Germline V lookup: CDR1 LNHDA, CDR2 SQIVND (reference sequence). This CDR3 spans 15 amino acids. The CDR3 nucleotides are TGTGCCAGTACCCTTAGCGGGGGCACCTACAATGAGCAGTTCTTC. Its translation is CASTLSGGTYNEQFF.

The chain has TRBV28 and TRBJ2-7; TRBD2 matches 11 bases. This CDR3 is 16 amino acids long. V was pared by 3 bases and J by 5 bases, with 9 bases of the junction left unmatched. Germline lookup yields CDR1 MDHEN and CDR2 SYDVKM. CDR3 sequence (DNA): TGTGCCAGCAGTTTGACCGCTGCTAGCGGGAGGCACGAGCAGTACTTC. This encodes CASSLTAASGRHEQYF.

The gene calls are TRBV28 and TRBJ1-3; no clear D gene. V lost 6 bases and J lost 0, with 9 bases in between. The germline CDR1 and CDR2 sequences are MDHEN and SYDVKM. This CDR3 contains 14 residues. In DNA form, the CDR3 reads TGTGCCAGCAGGGCACACATCTCTGGAAACACCATATATTTT. This gives the protein CASRAHISGNTIYF.

V gene TRBV6-5 combines with J gene TRBJ2-2; TRBD2 matches at 8 bases. Germline V CDR1 and CDR2: MNHEY, SVGAGI. Unmatched junction bases numbered 3, after V lost 2 bases and J lost 7 bases. The CDR3 sequence is 14 residues long. The CDR3 sequence: CASSYPGLDGELFF. CDR3 nucleotide sequence: TGTGCCAGCAGTTACCCGGGACTAGACGGGGAGCTGTTTTTT.

The chain combines TRBV12-5 with TRBJ2-1; D is ambiguous. V shed 2 bases and J shed 8 bases, with 10 bases lying between them. Per germline, CDR1 LGHNT and CDR2 FRNRAP. The CDR3 runs to 13 residues. CDR3 DNA sequence: TGTGCTAGTGGTTTGAAGAGTTATGATGAGCAGTTCTTC. As protein: CASGLKSYDEQFF. Using reference TRBV12-5 and TRBJ2-1 for the parts outside the CDR3, the full variable domain is DARVTQTPRHKVTEMGQEVTMRCQPILGHNTVFWYRQTMMQGLELLAYFRNRAPLDDSGMPKDRFSAEMPDATLATLKIQPSEPRDSAVYFCASGLKSYDEQFFGPGTRLTVL.

The chain carries TRBV19 and TRBJ2-2, with D perhaps TRBD1 (5 bases). The CDR3 is 16 residues long. V was pared by 3 bases and J by 7 bases, with 18 bases between. Looked up from germline, CDR1 is LNHDA and CDR2 is SQIVND (reference sequence). The CDR3 DNA reads as TGTGCCAGTAGTATTTCTTCCCAGGGTCGTGACGGGGAGCTGTTTTTT. Translated, it gives CASSISSQGRDGELFF.

With respect to this clone: Within the sample, other DNA sequences also encode this same CDR3. The chain carries TRBV18 and TRBJ2-1, with TRBD2 matching over 9 bases. The ends lost 3 bases at V and 5 bases at J; junction bases unmatched: 2. This CDR3 is 14 amino acids long. Germline V CDR1 and CDR2: KGHSH, LQKENI. The CDR3: CASSPGLADNEQFF. The CDR3 nucleotides are TGTGCCAGCTCACCGGGACTAGCAGACAATGAGCAGTTCTTC.

The rearrangement joins TRBV15 to TRBJ2-5, with TRBD2 identical over 7 bases. The CDR3 is 15 residues long. V lost 6 bases, J lost 3 bases, and 10 bases stayed unmatched. Germline CDR1 is LNHNV and CDR2 is YYDKDF (reference sequence). The CDR3 sequence is CATRGAGEVKETQYF. The CDR3 coding sequence is TGTGCCACCAGGGGTGCGGGAGAAGTAAAAGAGACCCAGTACTTC.

The sample holds one count of this clone. V is TRBV7-2 and J is TRBJ2-7, with 11 bases lining up with TRBD1. V lost 5 bases to trimming and J lost 4 bases; unmatched junction nucleotides: 7. Germline V gene lookup returns CDR1 SGHTA and CDR2 FQGNSA. This CDR3 region has 15 residues. The CDR3 DNA sequence: TGTGCCAGCAGCCCCCGGGACAGGGGGAGGTACGAGCAGTACTTC. Translation: CASSPRDRGRYEQYF.

The chain links TRBV27 to TRBJ1-2; tentatively, D is TRBD1 (5 bases). Germline CDR1 MNHEY, CDR2 SMNVEV (reference sequence). V was cut by 2 bases and J by 5 bases, with 9 bases left in between. CDR3 length: 13 residues. CDR3 DNA: TGTGCCAGCAGTTTAGGGGCAGGTTATGGCTACACCTTC. This encodes CASSLGAGYGYTF.